These 25 T cell receptor beta chains were sequenced from one sample in a study of shared clonotypes between healthy human individuals. The table came from immunoSEQ multiplex PCR; TCRdb's copy has only in-frame clones and leaves some out. Counted here are millions of clones, about 95% occurring once; the ten biggest clones make up 0.13%. Sequencing was done on a sample of naive CD4+ T cells sorted from blood. Described subset: CD45RA+ positively selected. All receptors come from a man aged 18 to 30 in good health.

The sample holds one count of this clone. V and J are TRBV6-1 and TRBJ2-1, with TRBD2 matching over 11 bases. The CDR3 is 15 amino acids. Germline-derived CDR1 and CDR2 are MNHNS and SASEGT. Losses at the gene ends were 4 bases for V and 3 bases for J; bases not matched to a gene: 2. The CDR3 region has the DNA TGTGCCAGCAGTGTGACTAGCGGGGACTACAATGAGCAGTTCTTC. Translating it yields CASSVTSGDYNEQFF.

This chain connects TRBV7-6 to TRBJ2-7; 12 bases match TRBD2. Germline V gene sequence: CDR1 SGHVS, CDR2 FNYEAQ. The CDR3 sequence is 16 residues long. V lost 2 bases and J lost 5; bases outside the gene matches: 7. The chain's CDR3 is CASSLPLAGGPDEQYF. CDR3 DNA sequence: TGTGCCAGCAGCTTACCGCTAGCGGGAGGGCCGGACGAGCAGTACTTC.

The chain recombines TRBV28 with TRBJ1-3; D unresolved. V was shortened by 7 bases and J by 7 bases, with 8 bases between the two germline ends. In germline, CDR1 is MDHEN, CDR2 SYDVKM. The CDR3 length is 11 residues. CDR3 in DNA: TGTGCCAGCACCCTGGCGAACACCATATATTTT. It specifies CASTLANTIYF.

The chain carries TRBV25-1 and TRBJ2-3; TRBD2 aligns across 12 bases. CDR3 size: 16 residues. The V gene's germline CDR1 is MGHDK and CDR2 SYGVNS. The trim removed 5 bases at V and 0 bases at J, leaving 3 bases unmatched. Here the CDR3 reads CASSTGLAGSTDTQYF. Written as DNA, the CDR3 is TGTGCCAGCAGTACGGGACTAGCGGGCAGCACAGATACGCAGTATTTT.

The chain links TRBV6-5 to TRBJ1-5; no definite D call. Trimming removed 6 bases at V and 4 bases at J, with 7 bases between. The CDR3 covers 12 residues. Germline V gene sequence: CDR1 MNHEY, CDR2 SVGAGI. The CDR3 protein is CASRTRNQPQHF. Written as DNA, the CDR3 is TGTGCCAGCAGGACTAGAAATCAGCCCCAGCATTTT.

Concerning this clone: Different DNA sequences within this sample yield the same CDR3. The chain employs TRBV20-1 and TRBJ1-1; no clear D. The CDR3 runs to 11 residues. Trimming left V 6 bases short and J 1 base short, with 6 bases between. Germline CDR1 and CDR2: DFQATT and SNEGSKA (reference sequence). The CDR3 reads CSAEENTEAFF. In DNA form, the CDR3 reads TGCAGTGCCGAGGAGAACACTGAAGCTTTCTTT.

The table lists this clone with a count of one. V usage is TRBV30 and J usage is TRBJ2-1, with 8 bases matching TRBD2. V shed 2 bases, J shed 9 bases, and the junction held 9 bases outside the gene matches. Germline values: CDR1 GTSNPN, CDR2 SVGIG (reference sequence). The CDR3 runs 14 residues. CDR3 loop: CAWSPSGPIIEQFF. The CDR3 DNA sequence: TGTGCCTGGAGTCCTAGCGGGCCTATCATTGAGCAGTTCTTC. Full variable domain (remainder filled in from reference TRBV30 and TRBJ2-1): SQTIHQWPATLVQPVGSPLSLECTVEGTSNPNLYWYRQAAGRGLQLLFYSVGIGQISSEVPQNLSASRPQDRQFILSSKKLLLSDSGFYLCAWSPSGPIIEQFFGPGTRLTVL.

This clone was seen a single time. J is TRBJ2-7 and V is TRBV11-2; D possibly corresponds to TRBD2 (6 bases). The V end was cut by 5 bases, the J end by 2 bases, with 10 bases between. Germline CDR1 and CDR2: SGHAT and FQNNGV. The CDR3 spans 13 residues. The CDR3 here is CASSKGTPYEQYF. The CDR3 region has the DNA TGTGCCAGCAGCAAAGGGACTCCCTACGAGCAGTACTTC.

This chain links TRBV19 with TRBJ1-6; no reliable D call. The CDR3 totals 13 residues. V gave up 5 bases and J gave up 6 bases, with 8 bases separating them. Germline CDR1 LNHDA, CDR2 SQIVND (reference sequence). The CDR3 protein is CASSEEVNSPLHF. The DNA for the CDR3 is TGTGCCAGTAGTGAGGAAGTTAATTCACCCCTCCACTTT.

The rearrangement joins TRBV7-2 to TRBJ1-4; perhaps TRBD1 as D (5 bases). This CDR3 has 15 amino acids. V lost 5 bases, J lost 0 bases, and 10 bases lay in between. Germline-derived CDR1 and CDR2 are SGHTA and FQGNSA. CDR3 region: CASSKLGATNEKLFF. The DNA for the CDR3 is TGTGCCAGCAGCAAATTAGGGGCAACTAATGAAAAACTGTTTTTT. Full variable domain (rest looked up from reference TRBV7-2 and TRBJ1-4): GAGVSQSPSNKVTEKGKDVELRCDPISGHTALYWYRQSLGQGLEFLIYFQGNSAPDKSGLPSDRFSAERTGGSVSTLTIQRTQQEDSAVYLCASSKLGATNEKLFFGSGTQLSVL.

This clone was observed many times. The CDR3: CAWSLGAASTDTQYF. CDR3 nucleotide sequence: TGTGCCTGGAGCCTTGGGGCAGCTAGCACAGATACGCAGTATTTT. The chain carries TRBV30 and TRBJ2-3, with a possible D match to TRBD1 (5 bases). Trimming took 3 bases from V and 0 from J, leaving 13 bases between them. This CDR3 has 15 residues. Germline loops: CDR1 GTSNPN, CDR2 SVGIG (reference sequence).

V usage is TRBV18 and J usage is TRBJ2-3; 7 bases match TRBD2. CDR3 size: 15 residues. V shed 2 bases and J 2 bases; nucleotides not matched to a gene: 4. The germline gives CDR1 KGHSH, CDR2 LQKENI. The CDR3 DNA is TGTGCCAGCTCACCAGAGGGACTATACACAGATACGCAGTATTTT. This sequence encodes CASSPEGLYTDTQYF.

J is TRBJ2-7 and V is TRBV28; D is ambiguous. Germline values: CDR1 MDHEN, CDR2 SYDVKM. The CDR3 runs to 13 residues. The V gene lost 6 bases and the J gene lost 9 bases, with 18 bases spanning the gap. CDR3 bases: TGTGCCAGCAGGACGCAAGACGGCCTTCGGCAGTACTTC. As protein: CASRTQDGLRQYF.

This chain joins TRBV18 and TRBJ1-4; perhaps TRBD1 as D (6 bases). The CDR3 is 15 residues long. Germline V lookup: CDR1 KGHSH, CDR2 LQKENI. V was shortened by 0 bases and J by 7 bases, with 12 bases between the two germline ends. The CDR3 region is CASSPPTGQVEKLFF. CDR3 nucleotide sequence: TGTGCCAGCTCACCACCGACGGGACAAGTTGAAAAACTGTTTTTT.

Of note for this clone: Other DNA sequences in the sample encode the same CDR3. CDR3 residues: CASSPGGTEAFF. DNA of the CDR3: TGTGCCAGCAGCCCAGGGGGCACTGAAGCTTTCTTT. The rearrangement uses TRBV5-4 and TRBJ1-1, with 7 bases aligning to TRBD1. This CDR3 has 12 amino acids. Germline V CDR1 and CDR2: SGHNT, YYREEE (reference sequence). The trim removed 4 bases at V and 4 bases at J, leaving 1 base unmatched. Together with reference TRBV5-4 and TRBJ1-1, the CDR3 gives the full variable domain: ETGVTQSPTHLIKTRGQQVTLRCSSQSGHNTVSWYQQALGQGPQFIFQYYREEENGRGNFPPRFSGLQFPNYSSELNVNALELDDSALYLCASSPGGTEAFFGQGTRLTVV.

The gene calls are TRBV7-8 and TRBJ1-6; TRBD1 matches at 9 bases. In germline, CDR1 is SGHVS, CDR2 FQNEAQ. V shed 5 bases and J 9 bases; nucleotides not matched to a gene: 5. The CDR3 extends over 14 amino acids. Here the CDR3 reads CASSQGTGSSPLHF. As DNA, the CDR3 is TGTGCCAGCAGCCAAGGGACAGGGAGTTCACCCCTCCACTTT. Full variable domain (missing parts from reference TRBV7-8 and TRBJ1-6): GAGVSQSPRYKVAKRGQDVALRCDPISGHVSLFWYQQALGQGPEFLTYFQNEAQLDKSGLPSDRFFAERPEGSVSTLKIQRTQQEDSAVYLCASSQGTGSSPLHFGNGTRLTVT.

This chain joins TRBV2 and TRBJ2-2; 14 bases map to TRBD2. Germline CDR1 and CDR2: SNHLY and FYNNEI. Trimming cost V 6 bases and J 3 bases; bases outside gene matches: 6. The CDR3 extends over 17 amino acids. The CDR3 DNA reads TGTGCCAGCAGCCTATCGACTAGCGGGAGGGACACCGGGGAGCTGTTTTTT. Its protein is CASSLSTSGRDTGELFF.

With respect to this clone: A much larger clonotype is one base distant, so this may be a read error. The chain uses TRBV4-2 and TRBJ2-7; 12 bases agree with TRBD2. Unmatched junction bases numbered 5, after V lost 2 bases and J lost 3 bases. This CDR3 is 16 amino acids long. Looked up from germline, CDR1 is LGHNA and CDR2 is YNFKEQ. CDR3 nucleotides: TGTGCCAGCAGCCAAAAGGCTAGCGGGAGGGGCTACGAGCAGTACTTC. Protein sequence: CASSQKASGRGYEQYF.

The J gene is TRBJ2-3, the V gene TRBV6-5; 10 bases agree with TRBD2. Unmatched junction bases numbered 6, after V lost 5 bases and J lost 7 bases. Germline CDR1 and CDR2: MNHEY and SVGAGI. There are 14 residues in the CDR3. The CDR3 DNA follows: TGTGCCAGCAGTACGGGGACTAGCGCCAATACGCAGTATTTT. Amino acid sequence: CASSTGTSANTQYF.

The CDR3 here is CASSFTGGSWEQYF. For the CDR3, the DNA is TGTGCCAGCAGCTTTACAGGGGGATCATGGGAGCAGTACTTC. V usage is TRBV11-2 and J usage is TRBJ2-7, with 8 bases lining up with TRBD1. The V segment lost 3 bases and the J segment 7 bases; nucleotides outside the gene matches: 8. This CDR3 contains 14 residues. The germline CDR1 and CDR2 sequences are SGHAT and FQNNGV. Based on the CDR3 plus reference TRBV11-2 and TRBJ2-7, the full variable domain is EAGVAQSPRYKIIEKRQSVAFWCNPISGHATLYWYQQILGQGPKLLIQFQNNGVVDDSQLPKDRFSAERLKGVDSTLKIQPAKLEDSAVYLCASSFTGGSWEQYFGPGTRLTVT.

The J gene is TRBJ1-6, the V gene TRBV6-5; D ambiguous. CDR3 length: 15 residues. Germline assignment: CDR1 MNHEY and CDR2 SVGAGI. V gave up 5 bases and J gave up 0 bases, with 8 bases separating them. CDR3 residues: CASSKRSSYNSPLHF. In nucleotides, the CDR3 is TGTGCCAGCAGTAAGAGGAGCTCCTATAATTCACCCCTCCACTTT.

CDR3 sequence reads: CASRRGQDYEQYF. The CDR3 coding sequence is TGCGCCAGCAGAAGGGGACAAGACTACGAGCAGTACTTC. This chain joins TRBV10-2 and TRBJ2-7; maybe TRBD1 (6 bases). Germline CDR1 reads WSHSY; CDR2 reads SAAADI. V gave up 6 bases and J gave up 3 bases, with 12 bases separating them. This CDR3 comprises 13 residues.

In the case of this clone: At one end, the junction sequence differs from germline, possibly due to a read error. V usage is TRBV28 and J usage is TRBJ2-5; D gene ambiguous. The CDR3 has 13 residues. The V gene's germline CDR1 is MDHEN and CDR2 SYDVKM. CDR3 loop: CASSSWSQQTQYF. For the CDR3, the DNA is TGTGCCAGCAGTTCTTGGAGCCAACAGACCCAGTACTTC.

The chain has TRBV5-8 and TRBJ1-3; 9 bases match TRBD1. The CDR3 is 15 amino acids. Germline-derived CDR1 and CDR2 are SGHTS and YDEGEE. V shed 2 bases and J 4 bases; nucleotides not matched to a gene: 4. The chain's CDR3 is CASSLQGAKGNTIYF. CDR3 in DNA: TGTGCCAGCAGCTTACAGGGGGCAAAAGGAAACACCATATATTTT.

CDR3 residues: CASSQTSVRNRGEAFF. As DNA, the CDR3 is TGCGCCAGCAGCCAAACCTCAGTTCGTAACAGGGGTGAAGCTTTCTTT. V usage is TRBV4-1 and J usage is TRBJ1-1; 7 nucleotides align to TRBD1. The CDR3 contains 16 residues. Germline V CDR1 and CDR2: MGHRA, YSYEKL. The junction had 13 bases not matched to a gene; V was cut back by 2 bases and J by 7 bases.